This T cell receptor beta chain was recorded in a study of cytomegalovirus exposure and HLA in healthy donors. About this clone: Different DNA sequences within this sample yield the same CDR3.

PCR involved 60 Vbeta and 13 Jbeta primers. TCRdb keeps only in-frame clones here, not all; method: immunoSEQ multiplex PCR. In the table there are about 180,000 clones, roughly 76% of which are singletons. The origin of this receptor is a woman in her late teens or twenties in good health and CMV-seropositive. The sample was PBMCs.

CDR3 region: CASSFGLAGEGDTQYF. The CDR3 nucleotides are TGTGCCAGCAGCTTTGGACTAGCGGGGGAGGGGGATACGCAGTATTTT. The V gene is TRBV5-6, the J gene TRBJ2-3; 13 nucleotides line up with TRBD2. CDR1 and CDR2 (germline): SGHDT, YYEEEE. The CDR3 sequence is 16 residues long. V dropped 2 bases and J dropped 6; count of bases not matched to a gene: 6.